This T cell receptor (beta chain) appears in the sequencing data of a study of Graves' ophthalmopathy and Graves' hyperthyroidism. Pregnancy or lactation, uncontrolled infections and other autoimmune diseases were grounds for excluding patients. TCR beta CDR3 regions were amplified from RNA transcripts. Scientists carried out first-round RT-PCR using HTBI primers and then a second-round multiplex PCR. TCRdb itself ran the multiplex PCR reads through MiXCR, one entry per CDR3 protein. The sample has a few hundred thousand distinct CDR3 sequences, 15% to 20% seen once; the top ten hold approximately 13%. This CDR3 is built from 14 residues. After removal of 4 bases from V and 6 bases from J, the junction contained 11 bases not matched to a gene. From germline, CDR1 is DFQATT and CDR2 SNEGSKA (reference sequence). Findings of the study overall: Ophthalmopathy progression prediction by the model yielded a sensitivity of about 68% and a specificity of around 72%. Distinction of ophthalmopathy from stable hyperthyroidism by a 13-signature model reached roughly 88% sensitivity and roughly 81% specificity. Most thyroid clonotypes with frequency above 0.001 were detected in blood too.

This clonotype showed up many times. Its target is not known. This TCR came from an adult man with Graves' ophthalmopathy. The specimen sequenced was peripheral blood. The V gene is TRBV20-1, the J gene TRBJ2-5, with 7 bases lining up with TRBD2. CDR3: CSATPSGVLKTQYF. The CDR3 DNA reads TGCAGTGCTACTCCTAGCGGAGTATTAAAGACCCAGTACTTC.